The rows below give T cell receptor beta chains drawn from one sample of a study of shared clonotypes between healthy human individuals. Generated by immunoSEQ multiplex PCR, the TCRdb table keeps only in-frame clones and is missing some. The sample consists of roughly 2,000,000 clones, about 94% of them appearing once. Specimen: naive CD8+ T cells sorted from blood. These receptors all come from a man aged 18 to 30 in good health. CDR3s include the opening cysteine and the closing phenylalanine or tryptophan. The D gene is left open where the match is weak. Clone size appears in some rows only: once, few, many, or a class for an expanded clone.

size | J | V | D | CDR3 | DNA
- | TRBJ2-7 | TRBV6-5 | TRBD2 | CASSYSGGGEQYF | TGTGCCAGCAGTTACTCGGGGGGGGGCGAGCAGTACTTC
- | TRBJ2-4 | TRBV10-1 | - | CASTATQGSRAKNIQYF | TGCGCCAGCACCGCGACACAGGGTTCGAGGGCCAAAAACATTCAGTACTTC
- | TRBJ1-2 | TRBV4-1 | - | CASSHGQPNYGYTF | TGCGCCAGCAGCCATGGACAGCCGAACTATGGCTACACCTTC
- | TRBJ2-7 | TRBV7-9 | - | CASSLGYGGDYEQYF | TGTGCCAGCAGCTTAGGGTACGGCGGGGACTACGAGCAGTACTTC
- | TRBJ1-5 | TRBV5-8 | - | CASSLSGNLQPQHF | TGTGCCAGCAGCTTGTCTGGGAATCTTCAGCCCCAGCATTTT
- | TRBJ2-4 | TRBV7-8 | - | CASSLGLAGGIQYF | TGTGCCAGCAGCTTAGGCCTAGCTGGTGGCATTCAGTACTTC
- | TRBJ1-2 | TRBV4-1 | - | CASSQVAGSIDYTF | TGCGCCAGCAGCCAAGTGGCAGGCTCGATTGACTACACCTTC
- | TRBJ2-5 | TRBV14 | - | CASSQASVRSETQYF | TGTGCCAGCAGCCAAGCTTCGGTGAGGTCGGAGACCCAGTACTTC
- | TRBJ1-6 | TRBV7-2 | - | CASSLGPYGNSPLHF | TGTGCCAGCAGCTTAGGTCCATATGGGAATTCACCCCTCCACTTT
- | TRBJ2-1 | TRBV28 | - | CASSTDQESSYNEQFF | TGTGCCAGCAGTACCGATCAGGAAAGCTCCTACAATGAGCAGTTCTTC
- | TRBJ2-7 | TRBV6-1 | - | CASSPNANYEQYF | TGTGCCAGCAGTCCGAACGCGAACTACGAGCAGTACTTC
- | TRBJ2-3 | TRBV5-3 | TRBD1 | CARSYGTGEGTDTQYF | TGTGCCAGAAGCTACGGGACAGGGGAGGGCACAGATACGCAGTATTTT
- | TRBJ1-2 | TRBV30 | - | CAWSLQGFDGYTF | TGTGCCTGGAGTCTACAGGGTTTCGATGGCTACACCTTC
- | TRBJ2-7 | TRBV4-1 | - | CASSQEGGSAYEQYF | TGCGCCAGCAGCCAAGAGGGCGGCAGTGCCTACGAGCAGTACTTC
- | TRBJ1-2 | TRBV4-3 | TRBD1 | CASSQSLGTGGGYTF | TGCGCCAGCAGCCAATCGTTGGGCACAGGGGGTGGCTACACCTTC
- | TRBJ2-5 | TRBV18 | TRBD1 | CASSSALRTGDGAWGETQYF | TGTGCCAGCTCCTCTGCTCTTCGGACAGGGGATGGAGCTTGGGGCGAGACCCAGTACTTC
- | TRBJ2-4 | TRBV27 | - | CASSFTPSDKNIQYF | TGTGCCAGCAGTTTCACTCCCAGCGACAAAAACATTCAGTACTTC
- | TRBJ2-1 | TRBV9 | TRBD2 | CASSVAFSGGVYSEQFF | TGTGCCAGCAGCGTAGCTTTTAGCGGGGGGGTGTATAGTGAGCAGTTCTTC
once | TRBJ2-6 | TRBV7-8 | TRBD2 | CASSHTAGGPPGANVLTF | TGTGCCAGCAGCCACACGGCGGGAGGGCCTCCTGGGGCCAACGTCCTGACTTTC
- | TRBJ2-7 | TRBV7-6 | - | CASSPGSWVEQYF | TGTGCCAGCAGCCCTGGGTCCTGGGTCGAGCAGTACTTC
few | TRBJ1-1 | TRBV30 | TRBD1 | CAWSVGQGATEAFF | TGTGCCTGGAGTGTCGGACAGGGCGCGACTGAAGCTTTCTTT
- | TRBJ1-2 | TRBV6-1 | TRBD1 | CASSPGQPNYGYTF | TGTGCCAGCAGCCCGGGACAGCCTAACTATGGCTACACCTTC
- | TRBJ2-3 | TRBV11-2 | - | CASSLGTGVVRRADTQYF | TGTGCCAGCAGCTTAGGAACGGGAGTCGTCAGGAGGGCAGATACGCAGTATTTT
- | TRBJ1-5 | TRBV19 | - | CASTSGDSNQPQHF | TGTGCCAGTACCTCAGGGGATAGCAATCAGCCCCAGCATTTT
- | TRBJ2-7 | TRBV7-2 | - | CASSLVRNPLYEQYF | TGTGCCAGCAGCTTAGTCAGGAACCCCCTCTACGAGCAGTACTTC
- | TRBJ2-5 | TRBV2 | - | CASSEALGPRAQYF | TGTGCCAGCAGTGAAGCTTTGGGTCCTCGGGCCCAGTACTTC
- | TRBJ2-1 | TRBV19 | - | CASSIISGPANEQFF | TGTGCCAGTAGTATTATCAGCGGGCCAGCCAATGAGCAGTTCTTC
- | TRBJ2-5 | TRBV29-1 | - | CSAVGQETQYF | TGCAGCGCTGTAGGGCAAGAGACCCAGTACTTC
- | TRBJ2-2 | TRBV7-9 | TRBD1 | CASSLTGVTGELFF | TGTGCCAGCAGCTTGACAGGGGTCACCGGGGAGCTGTTTTTT
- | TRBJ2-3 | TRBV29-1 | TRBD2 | CSVVLLTSGRTDTQYF | TGCAGCGTTGTCCTGTTGACTAGCGGGAGAACAGATACGCAGTATTTT
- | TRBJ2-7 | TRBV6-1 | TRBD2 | CASSEVLAGSSSYEQYF | TGTGCCAGCAGTGAGGTACTAGCGGGGTCGAGCTCCTACGAGCAGTACTTC
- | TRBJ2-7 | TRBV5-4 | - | CASGQGLTYEQYF | TGTGCCAGTGGACAGGGACTAACCTACGAGCAGTACTTC
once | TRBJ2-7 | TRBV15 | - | CATSRGEAIYEQYF | TGTGCCACCAGCAGAGGAGAAGCTATCTACGAGCAGTACTTC
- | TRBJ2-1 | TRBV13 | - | CASSSDPRGNEQFF | TGTGCCAGCAGCTCTGACCCTAGAGGCAATGAGCAGTTCTTC
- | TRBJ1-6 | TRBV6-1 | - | CASSGTTNSPLHF | TGTGCCAGCAGTGGGACTACCAATTCACCCCTCCACTTT
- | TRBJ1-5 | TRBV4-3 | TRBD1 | CASSQELGGGQPQHF | TGCGCCAGCAGCCAAGAATTAGGGGGCGGTCAGCCCCAGCATTTT
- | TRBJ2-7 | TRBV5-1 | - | CASSSRPEYEQYF | TGCGCCAGCAGCTCTCGGCCCGAATACGAGCAGTACTTC
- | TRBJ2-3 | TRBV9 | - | CASSTKVLATDTQYF | TGTGCCAGCAGCACAAAGGTGTTAGCCACAGATACGCAGTATTTT
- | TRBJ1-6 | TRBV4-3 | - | CASSQDRTIRAYSPLHF | TGCGCCAGCAGCCAAGATCGTACGATAAGGGCATATTCACCCCTCCACTTT
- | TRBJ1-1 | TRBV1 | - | CTSSQDPGNTEAFF | TGCACCAGCAGCCAAGATCCAGGGAACACTGAAGCTTTCTTT
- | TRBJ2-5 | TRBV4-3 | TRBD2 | CASSQRLAGGIETQYF | TGCGCCAGCAGCCAGCGACTAGCGGGAGGAATCGAGACCCAGTACTTC
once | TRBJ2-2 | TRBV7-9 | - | CASSSPFGGYTGELFF | TGTGCCAGCAGCTCACCTTTTGGGGGGTACACCGGGGAGCTGTTTTTT
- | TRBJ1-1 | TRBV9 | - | CASSVGAVNTEAFF | TGTGCCAGCAGCGTAGGGGCGGTGAACACTGAAGCTTTCTTT
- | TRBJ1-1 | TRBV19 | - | CASKEAGANTEAFF | TGTGCCAGTAAGGAGGCAGGGGCAAACACTGAAGCTTTCTTT
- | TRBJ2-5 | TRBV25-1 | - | CASSELGGETQYF | TGTGCCAGCAGTGAATTAGGAGGTGAGACCCAGTACTTC
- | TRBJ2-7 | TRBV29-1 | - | CSVDEGLPGYEQYF | TGCAGCGTTGATGAAGGGCTTCCGGGATACGAGCAGTACTTC
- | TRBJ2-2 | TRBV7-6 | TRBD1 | CASSPPPGQGRGELFF | TGTGCCAGCAGCCCCCCACCGGGACAGGGTCGCGGGGAGCTGTTTTTT
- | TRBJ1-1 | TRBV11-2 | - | CASSLGIGTVNTEAFF | TGTGCCAGCAGCTTAGGGATAGGGACGGTGAACACTGAAGCTTTCTTT
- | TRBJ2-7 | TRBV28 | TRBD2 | CASSSGTSLHEQYF | TGTGCCAGCAGTTCCGGGACTAGTCTCCACGAGCAGTACTTC
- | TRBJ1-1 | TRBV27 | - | CASSQGSAEAFF | TGTGCCAGCAGCCAGGGGAGCGCTGAAGCTTTCTTT
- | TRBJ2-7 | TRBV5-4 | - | CASSLATIPYEQYF | TGTGCCAGCAGCTTGGCTACGATCCCCTACGAGCAGTACTTC
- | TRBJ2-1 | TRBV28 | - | CASSYSRGFVNEQFF | TGTGCCAGCAGTTACTCTAGGGGTTTTGTTAATGAGCAGTTCTTC
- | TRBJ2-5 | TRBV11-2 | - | CASSLQGETQYF | TGTGCCAGCAGCTTGCAGGGAGAGACCCAGTACTTC
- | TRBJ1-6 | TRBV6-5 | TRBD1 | CASSPGTVNSPLHF | TGTGCCAGCAGCCCCGGGACAGTTAATTCACCCCTCCACTTT
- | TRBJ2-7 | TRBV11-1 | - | CASSLVSQTYEQYF | TGTGCCAGCAGCTTAGTAAGCCAGACCTACGAGCAGTACTTC